The clone carrying this TCR beta chain was observed a few times. The data derive from a study of cytomegalovirus exposure and HLA in healthy donors. PCR employed 60 Vbeta and 13 Jbeta primers. The repertoire was sequenced with immunoSEQ multiplex PCR; TCRdb's copy has only in-frame clones and lacks some. The sample shows some 150,000 clones, about four fifths of them seen only once. The sequence was collected from a male donor in good health and CMV-seronegative. The sample consisted of PBMCs.

The CDR3 region is CASAWGRGPNQPQHF. CDR3 coding DNA: TGTGCCAGCGCGTGGGGCAGGGGACCCAATCAGCCCCAGCATTTT. The chain joins TRBV6-5 to TRBJ1-5; a possible D gene is TRBD1 (6 bases). CDR1 MNHEY and CDR2 SVGAGI come from the germline V gene. This CDR3 has 15 amino acids. Trimming removed 8 bases at V and 3 bases at J, with 17 bases between.